The rows below give T cell receptor beta chains drawn from one sample of a study of blood T cell repertoires in COVID-19. Libraries were prepared by immunoSEQ multiplex PCR; TCRdb keeps only in-frame clonotypes and omits some of them. Here the sample spans more than 200,000 clones, around 84% being singletons. The sample comprised peripheral blood. The receptor set was obtained from a woman of 80 years or more with COVID-19, enrolled during active disease. CDR3s include the opening cysteine and the closing phenylalanine or tryptophan. The order of the fields is CDR3 length, J gene, clone size, V gene, D gene, CDR3 protein, CDR3 DNA. The D gene is left open where the match is weak. Clone size appears in some rows only: once, few, many, or a class for an expanded clone.

16,TRBJ2-5,.,TRBV6-6,TRBD2,CASKRGRGGFEETQYF,TGTGCCAGCAAAAGAGGGCGGGGGGGCTTTGAAGAGACCCAGTACTTC
15,TRBJ1-3,.,TRBV18,TRBD1,CASSPQGQAGNTIYF,TGTGCCAGCTCACCACAAGGACAGGCTGGAAACACCATATATTTT
15,TRBJ2-7,.,TRBV7-8,TRBD1,CASSFGDSLIYEQYF,TGTGCCAGCAGCTTCGGGGACAGCCTAATCTACGAGCAGTACTTC
12,TRBJ2-2,.,TRBV14,.,CASSHSTGELFF,TGTGCCAGCAGCCACAGTACCGGGGAGCTGTTTTTT
13,TRBJ1-2,once,TRBV19,.,CASSPPDVYGYTF,TGTGCCAGCTCACCCCCAGATGTCTATGGCTACACCTTC
15,TRBJ2-7,.,TRBV28,TRBD1,CASYSDRLGSYEQYF,TGTGCCAGCTACTCGGACAGGCTAGGTTCCTACGAGCAGTACTTC
15,TRBJ1-2,.,TRBV19,.,CASSEGDLGKNGYTF,TGTGCCAGTAGCGAGGGAGATTTGGGGAAAAATGGCTACACCTTC
15,TRBJ1-3,.,TRBV21-1,.,CASSIQGALGNTIYF,TGTGCCAGCAGCATACAGGGGGCGCTTGGAAACACCATATATTTT
14,TRBJ2-1,.,TRBV7-9,TRBD2,CASSQSGGANEQFF,TGTGCCAGCAGCCAGAGCGGGGGGGCAAATGAGCAGTTCTTC
15,TRBJ1-2,.,TRBV18,.,CASSPPQPGEYGYTF,TGTGCCAGCTCACCACCGCAGCCAGGGGAGTATGGCTACACCTTC
13,TRBJ2-7,.,TRBV18,.,CASSPPSSYEQYF,TGTGCCAGCTCACCACCTAGCTCTTACGAGCAGTACTTC